This TCR beta chain derives from a study of blood T cell repertoires in COVID-19. As for the study in general: Some COVID-19 samples were acute and others convalescent; all came from the United States, Italy and Spain. Nucleic acid was either cDNA or gDNA, and it came from T cells, B-cell-depleted T cells, or PBMCs.

Authors' data handling: Using reference gene primer amplification, nucleated cell counts were estimated. The data were produced by immunoSEQ multiplex PCR, yet TCRdb's version contains in-frame clones alone and is incomplete. V, J and clone size reflect that table, while D and trimming were determined from the DNA. The data contain fewer than 130,000 clones, 76% of them singletons. Germline CDR1 is MDHEN and CDR2 is SYDVKM. V lost 5 bases, J lost 1 base, and 11 bases stayed unmatched. The CDR3 is 17 amino acids. The chain couples TRBV28 to TRBJ1-5; 7 bases align to TRBD1. Sequencing was done on a sample of peripheral blood. The source of this sequence is an elderly woman with acute or convalescent COVID-19. The CDR3 is CASSLVLRGYSNQPQHF. The CDR3 bases are TGTGCCAGCAGTCTCGTACTCAGGGGGTACAGCAATCAGCCCCAGCATTTT. The full variable domain, rest sourced from reference TRBV28 and TRBJ1-5, is DVKVTQSSRYLVKRTGEKVFLECVQDMDHENMFWYRQDPGLGLRLIYFSYDVKMKEKGDIPEGYSVSREKKERFSLILESASTNQTSMYLCASSLVLRGYSNQPQHFGDGTRLSIL.